This entry is about one TCR beta chain. The sample originates from a study of blood T cell repertoires in COVID-19. V dropped 6 bases and J dropped 2; count of bases not matched to a gene: 7. Per the germline V gene, CDR1 is SNHLY and CDR2 is FYNNEI. This CDR3 spans 15 amino acids. As processed by the authors: Researchers report that nucleated cell counts were estimated from reference gene primer amplification. Repertoires were generated with immunoSEQ multiplex PCR, while TCRdb's copy carries only in-frame clones and drops some. The V and J calls and the clone size are those of that table, but D and trimming were determined from the DNA. The table lists roughly 100,000 clones, approximately 91% of them singletons.

The source is a woman in her 70s with acute or convalescent COVID-19. The source material was peripheral blood. The J gene is TRBJ2-1, the V gene TRBV2; 7 bases are shared with TRBD1. The CDR3 bases are TGTGCCAGCAGGGCCCGGGACAGCCCCTACAATGAGCAGTTCTTC. Its translation: CASRARDSPYNEQFF. Variable domain in full (rest from reference TRBV2 and TRBJ2-1): EPEVTQTPSHQVTQMGQEVILRCVPISNHLYFYWYRQILGQKVEFLVSFYNNEISEKSEIFDDQFSVERPDGSNFTLKIRSTKLEDSAMYFCASRARDSPYNEQFFGPGTRLTVL.